The present T cell receptor beta chain was sequenced within a study of blood T cell repertoires in COVID-19. This clone was seen a few times. Other nucleotide sequences from this sample produce the same CDR3. Repertoires were generated with immunoSEQ multiplex PCR, while TCRdb's copy carries only in-frame clones and drops some. Among approximately 150,000 clones listed, about 86% were seen once. The V end was cut by 4 bases, the J end by 2 bases, with 6 bases between. Germline CDR1 reads LNHDA; CDR2 reads SQIVND (reference sequence). The CDR3 has 13 residues. Sample: peripheral blood. The clonotype comes from a woman between 55 and 75 years old with acute or convalescent COVID-19. This sequence joins TRBV19 and TRBJ1-3; D not certain. CDR3 DNA sequence: TGTGCCAGTAGTACCGGGGCTGGAAACACCATATATTTT. Its translation is CASSTGAGNTIYF.